A single T cell receptor beta chain is shown here with its context. As yet, its antigen is unknown. V was shortened by 3 bases and J by 1 base, with 7 bases between the two germline ends. The CDR3 spans 13 residues. CDR1 and CDR2 from the germline V gene are MDHEN and SYDVKM. These data come from a study of identifying expanded T cells in peripheral blood. Only in-frame clones appear in the TCRdb table, and some are missing; sequencing was by immunoSEQ multiplex PCR. The sample records just over 90,000 clones, 85% to 90% being singletons. Study conclusions and caveats: Across healthy donors, higher total template counts meant significantly greater roughly 2-week count variance. Over around two and four weeks, about 17 and 20 clones changed, versus 1.2 between replicates.

Collection occurred without any documented infections or immune events in donors. The source of this sequence is a person aged 18 to 75 in good health. Sequenced sample: blood. The gene calls are TRBV28 and TRBJ2-7; D possibly corresponds to TRBD1 (5 bases). This CDR3 reads CASSLGPSYEQYF. CDR3 coding DNA: TGTGCCAGCAGTTTGGGGCCATCCTACGAGCAGTACTTC.